A single sample gave rise to the 31 T cell receptor beta chains below, sequenced in a study of blood T cell repertoires in COVID-19. Generated by immunoSEQ multiplex PCR, the TCRdb table keeps only in-frame clones and is missing some. The data contain over 250,000 clones, roughly 88% of them seen just once; the ten biggest clones take up around 1%. Sequencing was carried out using PBMCs or T cells enriched from blood (not recorded which). These receptors originate from a woman in her 30s who had recovered from COVID-19.

DNA of the CDR3: TGCGCCAGCAGTCAATCTCTGGCTAGCGGAAGCTACGAGCAGTACTTC. It yields the protein CASSQSLASGSYEQYF. The chain joins TRBV23-1 to TRBJ2-7; 7 positions match TRBD2. TRBV23-1 has ORF status, its function being uncertain. The CDR3 has 16 amino acids. V lost 0 bases, J lost 3 bases, and 8 bases stayed unmatched.

Written as DNA, the CDR3 is TGTGCCAGCAGCATCGGGACAGGGCGCACAGATACGCAGTATTTT. This sequence encodes CASSIGTGRTDTQYF. The V and J genes are TRBV9 and TRBJ2-3; 9 bases map to TRBD1. The V gene's germline CDR1 is SGDLS and CDR2 YYNGEE. The CDR3 loop spans 15 amino acids. Trimming at V came to 4 bases and at J to 1 base, leaving 4 bases not matched to a gene.

This clone was found once. V gene TRBV7-6 combines with J gene TRBJ2-5, with D tentatively TRBD2 (5 bases). The V end lost 5 bases, the J end lost 0 bases, and 16 bases lay between the germline ends. This CDR3 is built from 16 residues. The V gene's germline CDR1 is SGHVS and CDR2 FNYEAQ. CDR3 region: CASSSNTRADQETQYF. CDR3 sequence (DNA): TGTGCCAGCAGCAGCAACACGAGGGCGGACCAAGAGACCCAGTACTTC.

This clone appeared a single time. This chain uses TRBV6-2 or TRBV6-3 with TRBJ1-2; 7 nucleotides line up with TRBD1. The trim removed 0 bases at V and 5 bases at J, leaving 6 bases unmatched. The CDR3 has 15 amino acids. CDR1 is MNHEY, CDR2 SVGEGT, per germline. The CDR3 DNA sequence: TGTGCCAGCAGTTACTCCGACAGGGATTGGTATGGCTACACCTTC. Its translation is CASSYSDRDWYGYTF.

In its sample, this clone was seen a few times. This chain joins TRBV4-2 and TRBJ2-7; perhaps TRBD1 as D (6 bases). This CDR3 is 14 amino acids long. CDR1 and CDR2 (germline): LGHNA, YNFKEQ. The V end lost 4 bases, the J end lost 0 bases, and 10 bases lay between the germline ends. The CDR3 DNA sequence: TGTGCCAGCAGCCGGGGGCGAAGCTCCTACGAGCAGTACTTC. Amino acid sequence: CASSRGRSSYEQYF.

A single count supports this clone. The V call is TRBV6-5, the J call TRBJ2-7, with 10 bases that match TRBD1. Germline V gene data show CDR1 as MNHEY and CDR2 as SVGAGI. V shed 9 bases and J 2 bases; nucleotides not matched to a gene: 1. CDR3 length: 12 residues. The CDR3: CARGQGTYEQYF. The DNA for the CDR3 is TGTGCCAGGGGACAGGGGACCTACGAGCAGTACTTC.

The V gene is TRBV28, the J gene TRBJ1-5; D not resolved. The CDR3 is 17 residues long. V lost 2 bases to trimming and J lost 0 bases, with 14 bases between them. Germline CDR1 reads MDHEN; CDR2 reads SYDVKM. The CDR3 here is CASSLNPIGDSNQPQHF. DNA of the CDR3: TGTGCCAGCAGTTTAAATCCTATCGGTGATAGCAATCAGCCCCAGCATTTT.

This clone was observed a few times. The J gene is TRBJ1-2, the V gene TRBV5-4; no definite D call. Germline V gene data show CDR1 as SGHNT and CDR2 as YYREEE (reference sequence). Trimming removed 2 bases at V and 2 bases at J, with 10 bases between. The CDR3 totals 14 residues. The CDR3 nucleotides read TGTGCCAGCAGCTTCATGGGAGGGAACTATGGCTACACCTTC. Encoded protein: CASSFMGGNYGYTF.

V usage is TRBV14 and J usage is TRBJ1-2, with D unresolved. CDR3 length: 11 residues. With 8 bases removed from V and 8 bases from J, the gap between germline ends came to 12 bases. Per germline, CDR1 SGHDN and CDR2 FVKESK. CDR3 sequence: CASVGSEGYTF. The DNA of the CDR3 is TGTGCCAGCGTCGGGAGTGAAGGCTACACCTTC.

The CDR3 region is CASSLPDDRGSNEQFF. The DNA for the CDR3 is TGTGCCAGCAGTTTACCGGATGACCGAGGCTCCAATGAGCAGTTCTTC. The chain links TRBV9 to TRBJ2-1, with D hard to call. The V end lost 5 bases, the J end lost 6 bases, and 21 bases lay between the germline ends. CDR1 and CDR2 from the germline V gene are SGDLS and YYNGEE. There are 16 residues in the CDR3.

The chain carries TRBV6-2 or TRBV6-3 and TRBJ2-7; TRBD2 aligns across 9 bases. The CDR3 extends over 16 amino acids. Germline loops: CDR1 MNHEY, CDR2 SVGEGT. Losses at the gene ends were 1 base for V and 3 bases for J; bases not matched to a gene: 7. This CDR3 reads CASSYLGLAGNYEQYF. CDR3 in DNA: TGTGCCAGCAGTTACTTGGGGCTAGCGGGAAACTACGAGCAGTACTTC.

V and J are TRBV27 and TRBJ1-1, with D unclear. Between the trimmed V and J ends, which lost 10 bases and 0 bases, there was a span of 15 bases. Germline loops: CDR1 MNHEY, CDR2 SMNVEV (reference sequence). The CDR3 extends over 14 amino acids. The CDR3 reads CATLSAAMNTEAFF. The CDR3 nucleotides are TGTGCCACCCTTTCCGCGGCCATGAACACTGAAGCTTTCTTT.

V usage is TRBV19 and J usage is TRBJ1-2, with 12 bases matching TRBD1. The CDR3 consists of 16 residues. Trimming cost V 7 bases and J 4 bases; bases outside gene matches: 10. CDR1 is LNHDA and CDR2 is SQIVND in the germline V gene (reference sequence). CDR3 nucleotides: TGTGCCAGTAATTGGGGACAGGGGGCGCACGGCTATGGCTACACCTTC. This sequence encodes CASNWGQGAHGYGYTF.

The chain has TRBV11-2 and TRBJ2-1, with TRBD2 matching 13 bases. V shed 5 bases, J shed 1 base, and the junction held 11 bases outside the gene matches. This CDR3 is built from 19 residues. Germline CDR1 SGHAT, CDR2 FQNNGV. In nucleotides, the CDR3 is TGTGCCAGCAGCCAATTCACTAGCGGGAGGGCCTTTTCCTACAATGAGCAGTTCTTC. Protein sequence: CASSQFTSGRAFSYNEQFF. Based on the CDR3 plus reference TRBV11-2 and TRBJ2-1, the full variable domain is EAGVAQSPRYKIIEKRQSVAFWCNPISGHATLYWYQQILGQGPKLLIQFQNNGVVDDSQLPKDRFSAERLKGVDSTLKIQPAKLEDSAVYLCASSQFTSGRAFSYNEQFFGPGTRLTVL.

This sequence joins TRBV28 and TRBJ2-1; 16 nucleotides agree with TRBD2. Germline loops: CDR1 MDHEN, CDR2 SYDVKM. With V trimmed by 4 bases and J by 6 bases, 9 bases remained unmatched. The CDR3 extends over 18 amino acids. CDR3 in amino acids: CASSSRPGLAGGSNEQFF. The CDR3 region has the DNA TGTGCCAGCAGTTCGCGTCCGGGACTAGCGGGAGGGAGCAATGAGCAGTTCTTC.

The genes are TRBV6-1 and TRBJ2-1, with D perhaps TRBD2 (6 bases). Germline V gives CDR1 MNHNS, CDR2 SASEGT. The CDR3 is 16 residues long. Trimming pared 3 bases from V and 9 bases from J, leaving 21 bases between. The CDR3 DNA sequence: TGTGCCAGCAGTGAGGACGGATACGGGGGTAGCAGTGAGCAGTTCTTC. The encoded protein is CASSEDGYGGSSEQFF.

The chain has TRBV19 and TRBJ1-1; 7 bases are a match to TRBD1. The germline V gene has CDR1 LNHDA and CDR2 SQIVND (reference sequence). V dropped 6 bases and J dropped 3; count of bases not matched to a gene: 10. The CDR3 covers 15 residues. The CDR3 DNA reads as TGTGCCAGTAGGAATACAGGGGCCGGCCACACTGAAGCTTTCTTT. Amino acid sequence: CASRNTGAGHTEAFF.

This rearrangement joins TRBV19 to TRBJ1-2, with TRBD1 matching over 11 bases. Germline loops: CDR1 LNHDA, CDR2 SQIVND (reference sequence). The ends lost 4 bases at V and 7 bases at J; junction bases unmatched: 5. This CDR3 has 14 residues. Here the CDR3 reads CASSNGQGATGYTF. CDR3 DNA sequence: TGTGCCAGTAGTAATGGACAGGGGGCGACTGGCTACACCTTC. Together with reference TRBV19 and TRBJ1-2, the CDR3 gives the full variable domain: DGGITQSPKYLFRKEGQNVTLSCEQNLNHDAMYWYRQDPGQGLRLIYYSQIVNDFQKGDIAEGYSVSREKKESFPLTVTSAQKNPTAFYLCASSNGQGATGYTFGSGTRLTVV.

This chain uses TRBV6-5 with TRBJ2-3; 10 bases are a match to TRBD2. The CDR3 totals 14 residues. Germline-derived CDR1 and CDR2 are MNHEY and SVGAGI. V shed 10 bases and J 2 bases; nucleotides not matched to a gene: 6. This chain's CDR3 is CATESGRATDTQYF. In nucleotides, the CDR3 is TGTGCCACCGAGAGCGGGAGGGCCACAGATACGCAGTATTTT.

The sample holds a few counts of this clone. The J gene is TRBJ2-7, the V gene TRBV19; D not resolved. The germline CDR1 and CDR2 sequences are LNHDA and SQIVND (reference sequence). CDR3 size: 14 residues. Trimming stripped 5 bases from V and 0 bases from J, with 11 bases between. This CDR3 reads CASSSRGLSYEQYF. CDR3 coding DNA: TGTGCCAGTAGTTCCCGCGGCCTCTCCTACGAGCAGTACTTC. Variable domain in full (rest from reference TRBV19 and TRBJ2-7): DGGITQSPKYLFRKEGQNVTLSCEQNLNHDAMYWYRQDPGQGLRLIYYSQIVNDFQKGDIAEGYSVSREKKESFPLTVTSAQKNPTAFYLCASSSRGLSYEQYFGPGTRLTVT.

This sequence joins TRBV5-1 and TRBJ2-7; the match to TRBD1 covers 8 bases. CDR3 length: 16 amino acids. The germline CDR1 and CDR2 sequences are SGHRS and YFSETQ. The trim removed 0 bases at V and 4 bases at J, leaving 9 bases unmatched. CDR3 amino acids: CASSLEGTGSDYEQYF. As DNA, the CDR3 is TGCGCCAGCAGCTTGGAGGGGACAGGCTCGGATTACGAGCAGTACTTC.

This chain uses TRBV4-2 with TRBJ2-3; 11 bases are a match to TRBD2. CDR3 length equals 19 residues. Trimming at V came to 4 bases and at J to 2 bases, leaving 14 bases not matched to a gene. Looked up from germline, CDR1 is LGHNA and CDR2 is YNFKEQ. The CDR3 region is CASSPNGGPSGGPTDTQYF. CDR3 coding DNA: TGTGCCAGCAGCCCAAACGGGGGGCCTAGCGGGGGGCCCACAGATACGCAGTATTTT.

The CDR3: CASSAGGGTSDTDTQYF. The CDR3 DNA is TGCGCCAGCAGTGCTGGGGGCGGGACTAGCGATACAGATACGCAGTATTTT. V usage is TRBV10-2 and J usage is TRBJ2-3; 10 nucleotides align to TRBD2. The junction had 10 bases not matched to a gene; V was cut back by 4 bases and J by 3 bases. Germline V gene sequence: CDR1 WSHSY, CDR2 SAAADI. This CDR3 spans 17 amino acids.

The chain carries TRBV19 and TRBJ2-7; D is possibly TRBD2 (7 bases). Germline values: CDR1 LNHDA, CDR2 SQIVND (reference sequence). This CDR3 contains 15 residues. Trimming removed 5 bases at V and 0 bases at J, with 14 bases between. The CDR3 loop is CASSRSGGNSYEQYF. The DNA for the CDR3 is TGTGCCAGTAGTCGTTCGGGGGGCAACTCCTACGAGCAGTACTTC.

The chain employs TRBV6-2 or TRBV6-3 and TRBJ1-5; D call uncertain. Germline-derived CDR1 and CDR2 are MNHEY and SVGEGT. This CDR3 contains 16 residues. Trimming removed 0 bases from V and 5 bases from J, with 14 bases in between. The CDR3 coding sequence is TGTGCCAGCAGTTACTCGGGCAGGCCGGAGGATCAGCCCCAGCATTTT. It encodes CASSYSGRPEDQPQHF.

V gene TRBV6-5 combines with J gene TRBJ1-5; D not resolved. There are 15 residues in the CDR3. The germline V and J ends were trimmed by 0 bases and 2 bases, with 8 bases remaining between them. Germline CDR1 and CDR2: MNHEY and SVGAGI. DNA of the CDR3: TGTGCCAGCAGTTACTCGAGGTGGGGCAATCAGCCCCAGCATTTT. Its protein product is CASSYSRWGNQPQHF.

As regards this clone: Because it lacks the conserved phenylalanine or tryptophan at the end, this CDR3 is likely a read error. The DNA is omitted, as the CDR3 cannot be located on it reliably, and the CDR3 follows TCRdb's listing. This chain connects TRBV12-3 or TRBV12-4 to TRBJ1-1. The CDR3 has 13 amino acids, counting both end residues. CDR3 residues: CASSLGGGGRRHL.

CDR3 sequence reads: CASSPSTGTSGNTIYF. CDR3 coding DNA: TGTGCCAGCAGCCCGTCGACAGGGACCTCTGGAAACACCATATATTTT. This chain connects TRBV9 to TRBJ1-3, with 7 bases fitting TRBD1. V was clipped by 4 bases and J by 0 bases; unmatched bases: 7. Germline V CDR1 and CDR2: SGDLS, YYNGEE. The CDR3 length is 16 residues.

This clone was seen once. This sequence joins TRBV5-1 and TRBJ2-7; no firm D call. The CDR3 extends over 13 amino acids. CDR1 and CDR2 from the germline V gene are SGHRS and YFSETQ. V shed 0 bases and J shed 4 bases, with 8 bases lying between them. The CDR3 nucleotides read TGCGCCAGCAGCTTGGCCACCGGGTACGAGCAGTACTTC. Its translation: CASSLATGYEQYF. Combining the CDR3 with reference TRBV5-1 and TRBJ2-7 gives the whole variable domain KAGVTQTPRYLIKTRGQQVTLSCSPISGHRSVSWYQQTPGQGLQFLFEYFSETQRNKGNFPGRFSGRQFSNSRSEMNVSTLELGDSALYLCASSLATGYEQYFGPGTRLTVT.

This clone has only one observation. This chain links TRBV23-1 with TRBJ1-2, with D maybe TRBD1 (6 bases). TRBV23-1 is an open reading frame, and its role is uncertain. The CDR3 totals 16 residues. The germline V and J ends were trimmed by 3 bases and 1 base, with 15 bases remaining between them. CDR3 in amino acids: CASSHLTEGHNYGYTF. The CDR3 coding sequence is TGCGCCAGCAGTCACCTGACAGAGGGACATAACTATGGCTACACCTTC.

J is TRBJ2-7 and V is TRBV27; unclear D gene. This CDR3 region has 15 residues. Germline V gene sequence: CDR1 MNHEY, CDR2 SMNVEV (reference sequence). V lost 1 base and J lost 7, with 17 bases in between. The CDR3 loop is CASSLLGGPRGEQYF. DNA of the CDR3: TGTGCCAGCAGTTTATTAGGCGGCCCACGTGGTGAGCAGTACTTC.